Described below is a single T cell receptor beta chain sequence and its context. Its antigen is unidentified. The source of the sample is a study of post-analysis software for immune sequencing data. The CDR3 loop spans 11 amino acids. The ends were cut back, 6 bases at V and 11 bases at J, with 13 bases in the middle. Included in the TCR beta cDNA libraries were unique molecular identifiers. From the PCR reads, TCRdb called clonotypes with MiXCR, one entry per CDR3 protein. The data show roughly 800,000 distinct CDR3 sequences, 46% seen once. Study-wide points: About five TRBV segments, including TRBV5-6, TRBV5-1 and TRBV20-1, were more frequent in patients than controls.

The sequenced material came from blood. This chain uses TRBV12-3 or TRBV12-4 with TRBJ1-1, with D maybe TRBD1 (5 bases). The source is a girl aged 5-17 years with multiple sclerosis. The DNA for the CDR3 is TGTGCCAGCAGCTTGTCAGGGTTTGCTTTCTTT. Amino acid sequence: CASSLSGFAFF.